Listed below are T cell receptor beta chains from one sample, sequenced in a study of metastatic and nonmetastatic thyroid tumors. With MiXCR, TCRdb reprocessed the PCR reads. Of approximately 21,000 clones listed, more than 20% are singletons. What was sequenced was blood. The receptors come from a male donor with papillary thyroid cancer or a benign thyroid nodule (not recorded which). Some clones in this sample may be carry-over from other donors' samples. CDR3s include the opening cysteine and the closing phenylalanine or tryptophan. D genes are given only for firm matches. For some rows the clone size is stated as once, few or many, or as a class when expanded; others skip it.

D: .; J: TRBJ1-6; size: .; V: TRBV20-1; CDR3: CSARDPQRGNSPLHF; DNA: TGCAGTGCTAGAGATCCCCAGAGAGGAAATTCACCCCTCCACTTT
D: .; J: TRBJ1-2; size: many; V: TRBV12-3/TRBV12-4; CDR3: CASSLGDVYGYTF; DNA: TGTGCCAGCAGTTTAGGGGACGTATATGGCTACACCTTC
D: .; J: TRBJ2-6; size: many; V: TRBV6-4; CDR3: CASSDSIPGSSGANVLTF; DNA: TGTGCCAGCAGTGACTCGATCCCAGGGAGCTCTGGGGCCAACGTCCTGACTTTC
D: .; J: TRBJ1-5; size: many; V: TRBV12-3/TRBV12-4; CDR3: CASREDSNSNQPQHF; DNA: TGTGCCAGCAGAGAGGACAGTAATAGCAATCAGCCCCAGCATTTT
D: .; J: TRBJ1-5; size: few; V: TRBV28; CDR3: CASSLSGAGNQPQHF; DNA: TGTGCCAGCAGTTTATCGGGGGCGGGCAATCAGCCCCAGCATTTT
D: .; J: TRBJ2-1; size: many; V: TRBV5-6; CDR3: CASSLVANNEQFF; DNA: TGTGCCAGCAGCTTGGTGGCTAACAATGAGCAGTTCTTC
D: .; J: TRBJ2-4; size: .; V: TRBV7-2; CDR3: CASSSGDRDSNIQYF; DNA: TGTGCCAGCAGCTCAGGAGACAGGGACTCAAACATTCAGTACTTC
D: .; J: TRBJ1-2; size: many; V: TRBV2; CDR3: CASSVGRELGYTF; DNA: TGTGCCAGCAGTGTAGGGCGAGAGCTTGGCTACACCTTC
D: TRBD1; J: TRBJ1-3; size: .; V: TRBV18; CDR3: CASSMGQSSGNTIYF; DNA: TGTGCCAGCTCAATGGGACAGAGCTCTGGAAACACCATATATTTT
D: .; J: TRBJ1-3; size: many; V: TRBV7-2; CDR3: CASSFLGGALEGNTIYF; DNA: TGTGCCAGCAGCTTCCTGGGGGGGGCCCTTGAAGGAAACACCATATATTTT
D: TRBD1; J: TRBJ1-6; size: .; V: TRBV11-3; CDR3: CASSSQGANSPLHF; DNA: TGTGCCAGCAGCTCCCAGGGGGCAAATTCACCCCTCCACTTT
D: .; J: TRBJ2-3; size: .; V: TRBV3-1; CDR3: CASSQGTDTQYF; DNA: TGTGCCAGCAGCCAAGGGACAGATACGCAGTATTTT
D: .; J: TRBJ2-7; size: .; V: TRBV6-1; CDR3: CATAPWHAYEQYF; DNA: TGTGCCACCGCGCCCTGGCACGCCTACGAGCAGTACTTC
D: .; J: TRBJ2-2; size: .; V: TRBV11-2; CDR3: CASSLTDNTGELFF; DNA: TGTGCCAGCAGCTTAACTGATAACACCGGGGAGCTGTTTTTT
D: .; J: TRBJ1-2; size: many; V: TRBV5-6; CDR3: CASSYRAGYGYTF; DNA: TGTGCCAGCAGCTACAGGGCAGGCTATGGCTACACCTTC
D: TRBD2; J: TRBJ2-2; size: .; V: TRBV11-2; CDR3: CASSYTSGQNTGELFF; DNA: TGTGCCAGCAGCTATACTAGCGGGCAGAACACCGGGGAGCTGTTTTTT
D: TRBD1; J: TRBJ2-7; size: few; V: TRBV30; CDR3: CAWSIGGIYEGEQYF; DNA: TGTGCCTGGTCAATAGGGGGCATCTACGAGGGGGAGCAGTACTTC
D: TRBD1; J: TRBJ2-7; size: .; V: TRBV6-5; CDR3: CASSYARGYEQYF; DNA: TGTGCCAGCAGTTACGCCAGGGGGTACGAGCAGTACTTC
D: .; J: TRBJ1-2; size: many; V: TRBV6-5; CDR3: CASSYAGSGYTF; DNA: TGTGCCAGCAGTTACGCGGGGAGTGGCTACACCTTC
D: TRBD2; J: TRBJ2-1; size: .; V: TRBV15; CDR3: CATGRTSGSGNEQFF; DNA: TGTGCCACCGGCAGGACTAGCGGTAGTGGGAATGAGCAGTTCTTC
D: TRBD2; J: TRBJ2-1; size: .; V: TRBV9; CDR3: CASSAGLAGGEQFF; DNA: TGTGCCAGCAGCGCGGGACTAGCGGGAGGTGAGCAGTTCTTC
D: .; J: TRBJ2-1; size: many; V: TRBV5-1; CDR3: CASSLAGDQRYNEQFF; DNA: TGCGCCAGCAGCTTGGCAGGGGACCAGAGATACAATGAGCAGTTCTTC
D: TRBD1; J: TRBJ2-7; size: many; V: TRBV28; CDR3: CASVPTGFEKQYF; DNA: TGTGCCAGCGTCCCGACAGGGTTCGAGAAGCAGTACTTC
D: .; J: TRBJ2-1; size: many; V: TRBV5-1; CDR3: CASSLVGGGGNEQFF; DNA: TGCGCCAGCAGCTTGGTGGGCGGAGGGGGAAATGAGCAGTTCTTC
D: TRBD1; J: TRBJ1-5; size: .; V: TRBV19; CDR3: CASSIRTGGASNQPQHF; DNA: TGTGCCAGTAGTATAAGGACAGGGGGCGCAAGCAATCAGCCCCAGCATTTT
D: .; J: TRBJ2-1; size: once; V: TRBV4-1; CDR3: CASSHEDYYNEQFF; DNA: TGCGCCAGCAGCCACGAGGACTACTACAATGAGCAGTTCTTC
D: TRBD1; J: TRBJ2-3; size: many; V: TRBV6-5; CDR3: CASSYSGTGVWYF; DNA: TGTGCCAGCAGTTACTCGGGGACAGGGGTATGGTATTTT
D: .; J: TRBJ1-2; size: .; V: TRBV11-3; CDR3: CASSLRGVVGYTF; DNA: TGTGCCAGCAGCTTGAGGGGAGTGGTTGGCTACACCTTC
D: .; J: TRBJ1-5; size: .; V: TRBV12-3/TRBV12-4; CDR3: CASRPTGYGNQPQHF; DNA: TGTGCCAGCAGGCCAACAGGGTACGGCAACCAGCCCCAGCATTTT
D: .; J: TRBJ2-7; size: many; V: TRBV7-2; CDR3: CASSFMYEQYF; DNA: TGTGCCAGCAGCTTTATGTACGAGCAGTACTTC
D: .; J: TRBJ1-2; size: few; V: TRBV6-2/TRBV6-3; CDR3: CASGENYYGYTF; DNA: TGTGCCAGCGGAGAGAATTACTATGGCTACACCTTC
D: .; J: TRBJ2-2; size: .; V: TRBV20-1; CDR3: CGAREGGGPGVELFF; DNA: TGCGGTGCTAGAGAAGGGGGAGGGCCCGGCGTGGAGCTGTTTTTT
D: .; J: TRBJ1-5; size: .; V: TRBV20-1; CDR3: CSARSRDNQPQHF; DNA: TGCAGTGCTAGAAGCAGAGACAATCAGCCCCAGCATTTT
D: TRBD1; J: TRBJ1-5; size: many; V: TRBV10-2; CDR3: CASSESGGVGQPQHF; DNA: TGCGCCAGCAGTGAATCAGGGGGGGTCGGTCAGCCCCAGCATTTT
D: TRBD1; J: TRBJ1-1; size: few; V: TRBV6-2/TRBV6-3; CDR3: CASRQGAVAFF; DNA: TGTGCCAGCAGACAGGGGGCGGTGGCTTTCTTT
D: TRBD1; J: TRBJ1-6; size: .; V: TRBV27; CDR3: CATRGQGYSPLHF; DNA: TGTGCCACCAGGGGACAGGGATATTCACCCCTCCACTTT
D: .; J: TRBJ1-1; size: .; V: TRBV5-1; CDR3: CASSLAGGPRYMNTEAFF; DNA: TGCGCCAGCAGCTTGGCGGGGGGACCCCGATATATGAACACTGAAGCTTTCTTT
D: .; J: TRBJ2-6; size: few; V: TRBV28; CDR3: CASSSTRSGDNVLTF; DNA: TGTGCCAGCAGCTCTACGCGCTCTGGGGACAACGTCCTGACTTTC
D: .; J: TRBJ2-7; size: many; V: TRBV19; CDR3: CASSLIGKSSYEQYF; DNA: TGTGCCAGTAGTTTGATCGGGAAGAGCTCCTACGAGCAGTACTTC
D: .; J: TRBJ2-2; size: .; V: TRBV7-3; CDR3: CASSLRLATGELFF; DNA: TGTGCCAGCAGCCTAAGACTGGCTACCGGGGAGCTGTTTTTT
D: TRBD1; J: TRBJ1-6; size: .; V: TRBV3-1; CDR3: CASKLYRGNSPLHF; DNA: TGTGCCAGCAAATTGTACAGGGGGAACTCACCCCTCCACTTT
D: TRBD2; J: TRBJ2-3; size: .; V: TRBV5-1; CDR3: CASSLRLAGSTDTQYF; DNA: TGCGCCAGCAGCCTGAGGCTAGCGGGATCCACAGATACGCAGTATTTT
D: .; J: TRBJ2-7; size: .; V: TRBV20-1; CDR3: CSSTAMERAKEQYF; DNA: TGCAGTTCAACCGCGATGGAAAGGGCGAAAGAGCAGTACTTC
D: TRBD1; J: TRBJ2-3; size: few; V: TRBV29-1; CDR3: CSTATGGRDTQYF; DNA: TGCAGCACAGCGACAGGGGGCAGAGATACGCAGTATTTT
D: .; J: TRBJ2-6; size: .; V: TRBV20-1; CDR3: CGTQLSGANVLTF; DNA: TGCGGGACCCAACTCTCTGGGGCCAACGTCCTGACTTTC
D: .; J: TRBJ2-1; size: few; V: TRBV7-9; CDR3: CASSPHEQFF; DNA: TGTGCCAGCAGCCCTCATGAGCAGTTCTTC
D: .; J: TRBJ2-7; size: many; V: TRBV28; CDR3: CASSIGWEQYF; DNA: TGTGCCAGCAGTATCGGGTGGGAGCAGTACTTC
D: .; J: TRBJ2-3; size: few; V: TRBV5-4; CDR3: CASSVALSSAYTDTQYF; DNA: TGTGCCAGCAGCGTGGCCCTGAGCAGCGCTTACACAGATACACAGTATTTT
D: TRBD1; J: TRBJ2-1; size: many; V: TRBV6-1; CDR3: CASSRDRVQGEQFF; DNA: TGTGCCAGCAGCCGGGACAGGGTTCAAGGTGAGCAGTTCTTC
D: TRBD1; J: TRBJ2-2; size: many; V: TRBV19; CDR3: CASRRQGVMAGELFF; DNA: TGTGCCAGTAGACGACAGGGAGTTATGGCCGGGGAGCTGTTTTTT
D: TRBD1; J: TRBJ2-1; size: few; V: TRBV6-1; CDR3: CASRRGTGDYEQFF; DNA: TGTGCCAGCAGAAGAGGGACAGGCGATTATGAGCAGTTCTTC
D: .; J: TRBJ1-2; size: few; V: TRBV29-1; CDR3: CSALFGTNYGYTF; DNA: TGCAGCGCCCTCTTTGGGACAAACTATGGCTACACCTTC